This entry describes one TCR beta chain. Its cognate antigen has yet to be identified. Base qualities are not recorded, but no much larger clone differs from it by a single base. This entry is derived from a study of blood T cell repertoires in COVID-19 (dated by TCRdb to 2020 to 2022). General notes on the study: Samples from collaborators originated in the United States, Italy and Spain and spanned both the acute and convalescent phases of COVID-19. The prospective study material was composed of cDNA or gDNA derived from T cells, B-cell-depleted T cells, or PBMCs. The dataset comprised deeply sampled blood TCRbeta repertoires from subjects exposed to, actively infected with, or recovered from COVID-19. The repertoires were released in a freely available public database intended as a resource for research on the immune response to SARS-CoV-2. Samples came from the ongoing ImmuneRACE study (first 160 participants) plus 1,254 subjects from 6 global collaborators. Nearly every sample came with metadata listing a de-identified subject ID, COVID-19 status, age in years and sex. Where HLA class I and class II types were available, the types were taken from metadata supplied by the sample provider, not from assay-based typing. Results the study describes overall, beyond this receptor: The quantity of clinical and demographic metadata differed by source and by participant and was supplied without curation.

TCRbeta CDR3 regions were amplified from genomic DNA by means of the immunoSEQ Assay, a bias-controlled multiplex PCR. For the original study's pipeline: The number of nucleated cells in each sample was estimated by amplification of reference gene primers within the assay. Sequence reads were collapsed and filtered to measure the absolute abundance of every unique TCRbeta CDR3 rearrangement. For each sample, productive Simpson clonality was calculated as the square root of Simpson's diversity index over productive rearrangements. Imported from immuneACCESS, the table was reduced by TCRdb to in-frame sequences with V and J called. These copies leave out some clones; in studies compared against another copy, an unresolved V gene accounts for under half, and the cause of the remainder is not known. The DNA gave D and trimming, while V, J and clone size come from that table. This sample is represented by over 300,000 clones; about 89% of them were singletons. Jointly, the top ten make up about 6.8% of the sample.

V is pared back by 1 base and J by 6 bases, with 10 bases lying between the germline termini. CDR1 and CDR2 (SQVTM, ANQGSEA) derive from the germline V gene. The CDR3 measures 12 amino acids from cysteine to phenylalanine. Left in the record is the CDR3 DNA by itself, 36 bases read in frame from the first base. A second Seattle source provided samples from volunteer blood donors who had recovered from COVID-19. The collaborating institutions used their own protocols to collect whole blood in K2EDTA tubes. Collaborator samples were shipped for TCRbeta analysis as frozen whole blood, isolated PBMCs, or DNA extracted from either sample type.

The sample taken for sequencing was peripheral blood. This clonotype originated in a man aged 18 to 30 who had recovered from COVID-19. The chain was built from TRBV29-1 and TRBJ2-7; the D gene identity is not certain. CDR3 sequence: CSVEVGLGEQYF. The DNA sequence is as follows: TGCAGCGTTGAAGTTGGCCTTGGCGAGCAGTACTTC.